This TCR beta chain was identified during a study of cytomegalovirus exposure and HLA in healthy donors. This clone was counted a few times. What it recognizes is unknown. The primer mix had 60 Vbeta and 13 Jbeta primers. This table comes from immunoSEQ multiplex PCR, and its TCRdb copy is limited to in-frame clones, with some not included. The repertoire has about 130,000 clones, approximately 80% of them found once; the top ten carry around 1.2%. The trim removed 0 bases at V and 4 bases at J, leaving 5 bases unmatched. This CDR3 has 15 amino acids. In germline, CDR1 is SGDLS, CDR2 YYNGEE. Overall study findings and caveats: With high specificity and sensitivity, the classifier reportedly diagnosed cytomegalovirus status. Analysis was performed later, and it showed HLA-associated TCR beta chains to be more clonally expanded than equally common others. When a later analysis was performed, an Asian-associated ancestry cluster reportedly had fewer N-insertions than the approximately 680-donor mean.

The sample taken for sequencing was PBMCs. The chain has TRBV9 and TRBJ2-5, with 8 nucleotides matching TRBD2. The sequence was collected from a girl aged 2-10 years in good health and CMV-seronegative. The CDR3 sequence is CASSVGAGVGETQYF. CDR3 DNA: TGTGCCAGCAGCGTAGGAGCGGGGGTGGGAGAGACCCAGTACTTC.